This passage covers 5 T cell receptor beta chains from one sample sequenced in a study of CD4 T cells in relation to SARS-CoV-2 and coronaviruses. The unexposed donors gave CD4+ T cells in about 2011-2019, prior to COVID-19. CD4+ T cells were isolated from the cells after 10 days of culture. Libraries were prepared by immunoSEQ multiplex PCR; TCRdb keeps only in-frame clonotypes and omits some of them. The sample contains 15,000 to 25,000 clones, around four fifths of which appear only once. These receptors lack a known antigen. The specimen was CD4+ T cells from PBMCs, cultured in vitro. Receptors were obtained from a human donor in good health.

This clone was seen a handful of times. The rearrangement joins TRBV4-2 to TRBJ1-5; D unresolved. CDR1 LGHNA and CDR2 YNFKEQ come from the germline V gene. The CDR3 spans 14 residues. V was clipped by 5 bases and J by 0 bases, with 8 bases between them. CDR3 sequence: CASSEQFSNQPQHF. Here the CDR3 DNA reads TGTGCCAGCAGCGAACAATTTAGCAATCAGCCCCAGCATTTT.

The chain has TRBV5-6 and TRBJ1-1, with 12 nucleotides matching TRBD1. Per germline, CDR1 SGHDT and CDR2 YYEEEE. This CDR3 spans 18 amino acids. Unmatched junction bases numbered 15, after V lost 4 bases and J lost 5 bases. CDR3 sequence: CASSGIPGQGAPSTEAFF. The CDR3, as DNA: TGTGCCAGCAGCGGAATACCGGGACAGGGGGCGCCATCGACTGAAGCTTTCTTT.

V is TRBV18 and J is TRBJ2-1, with D perhaps given as TRBD1 or TRBD2 (5 bases each). Germline V lookup: CDR1 KGHSH, CDR2 LQKENI. V dropped 5 bases and J dropped 7 bases, with 18 bases sitting between them. The CDR3 totals 15 residues. The CDR3 region has the DNA TGTGCCAGCTCAGGGGGAGAACTTCGTGTTAATGAGCAGTTCTTC. It translates to CASSGGELRVNEQFF. Variable domain in full (rest from reference TRBV18 and TRBJ2-1): NAGVMQNPRHLVRRRGQEARLRCSPMKGHSHVYWYRQLPEEGLKFMVYLQKENIIDESGMPKERFSAEFPKEGPSILRIQQVVRGDSAAYFCASSGGELRVNEQFFGPGTRLTVL.

The chain carries TRBV29-1 and TRBJ1-2, with TRBD1 as a possible D gene (5 bases). Looked up from germline, CDR1 is SQVTM and CDR2 is ANQGSEA. This CDR3 region has 12 residues. The V end was cut by 3 bases, the J end by 1 base, with 6 bases between. The CDR3 spells CSVETDNYGYTF. The CDR3 DNA reads TGCAGCGTTGAGACAGATAACTATGGCTACACCTTC.

This clone was detected a few times. The chain combines TRBV2 with TRBJ1-3; D perhaps matches TRBD1 (5 bases). Per germline, CDR1 SNHLY and CDR2 FYNNEI. Trimming took 6 bases from V and 0 from J, leaving 9 bases between them. This CDR3 spans 14 amino acids. The CDR3 region has the DNA TGTGCCAGCAGAAAGGGGAGCTCTGGAAACACCATATATTTT. Translation: CASRKGSSGNTIYF.